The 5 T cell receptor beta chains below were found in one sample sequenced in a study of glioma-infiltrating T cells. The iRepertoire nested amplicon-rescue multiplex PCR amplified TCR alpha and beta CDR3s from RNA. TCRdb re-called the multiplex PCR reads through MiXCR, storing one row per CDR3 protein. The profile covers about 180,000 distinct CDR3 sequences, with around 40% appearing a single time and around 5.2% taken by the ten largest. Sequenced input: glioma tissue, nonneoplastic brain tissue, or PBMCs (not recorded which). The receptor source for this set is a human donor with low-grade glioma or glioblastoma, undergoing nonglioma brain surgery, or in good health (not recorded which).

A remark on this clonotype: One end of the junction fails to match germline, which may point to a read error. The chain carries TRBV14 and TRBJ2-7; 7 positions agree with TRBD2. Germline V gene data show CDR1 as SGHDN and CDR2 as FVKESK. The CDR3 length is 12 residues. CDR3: CASNRLACEKYF. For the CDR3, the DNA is TGTGCCAGCAATAGACTAGCCTGCGAGAAGTACTTC.

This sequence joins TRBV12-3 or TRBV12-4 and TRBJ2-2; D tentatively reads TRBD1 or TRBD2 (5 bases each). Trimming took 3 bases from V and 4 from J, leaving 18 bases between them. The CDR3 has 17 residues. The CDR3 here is CASSLFPTGRGTGELFF. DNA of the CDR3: TGTGCCAGCAGTTTGTTCCCTACGGGACGTGGCACCGGGGAGCTGTTTTTT.

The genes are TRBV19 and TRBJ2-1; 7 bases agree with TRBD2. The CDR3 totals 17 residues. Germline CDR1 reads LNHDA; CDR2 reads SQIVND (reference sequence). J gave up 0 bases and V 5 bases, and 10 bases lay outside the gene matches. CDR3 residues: CASSPLAEVSSYNEQFF. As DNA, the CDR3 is TGTGCCAGTAGTCCTCTAGCGGAGGTGAGCTCCTACAATGAGCAGTTCTTC.

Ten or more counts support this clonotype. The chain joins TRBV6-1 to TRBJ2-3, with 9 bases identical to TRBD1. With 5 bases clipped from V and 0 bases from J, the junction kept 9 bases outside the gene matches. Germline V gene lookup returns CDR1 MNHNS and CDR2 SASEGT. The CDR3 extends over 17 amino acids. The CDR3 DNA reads TGTGCCAGCAGTCCCGCCTTCGGACAGGGGAGCACAGATACGCAGTATTTT. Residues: CASSPAFGQGSTDTQYF.

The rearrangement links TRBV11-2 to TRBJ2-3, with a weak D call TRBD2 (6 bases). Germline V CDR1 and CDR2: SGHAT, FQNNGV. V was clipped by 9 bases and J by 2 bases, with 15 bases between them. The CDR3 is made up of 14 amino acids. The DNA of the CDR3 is TGTGCCAGTTGCCGGGACTTATACACAGATACGCAGTATTTT. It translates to CASCRDLYTDTQYF.